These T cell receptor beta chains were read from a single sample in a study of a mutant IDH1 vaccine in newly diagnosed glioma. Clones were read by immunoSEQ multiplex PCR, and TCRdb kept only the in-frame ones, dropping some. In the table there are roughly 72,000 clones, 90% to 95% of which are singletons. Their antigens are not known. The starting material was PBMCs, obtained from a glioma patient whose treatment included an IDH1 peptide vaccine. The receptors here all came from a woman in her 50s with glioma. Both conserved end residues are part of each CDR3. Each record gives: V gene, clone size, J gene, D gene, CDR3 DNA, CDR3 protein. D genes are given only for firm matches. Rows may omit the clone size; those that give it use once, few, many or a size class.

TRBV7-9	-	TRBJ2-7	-	TGTGCCAGCAGCCCCGGCGGGGTGAAGGGTTACGAGCAGTACTTC	CASSPGGVKGYEQYF
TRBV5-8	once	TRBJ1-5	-	TGTGCCAGCAGCTTGGCCGCCCCGACAGTCCTCAATCAGCCCCAGCATTTT	CASSLAAPTVLNQPQHF
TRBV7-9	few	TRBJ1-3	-	TGTGCCAGCAGCCAAATGGGGGAAGGGAGCTCTGGAAACACCATATATTTT	CASSQMGEGSSGNTIYF
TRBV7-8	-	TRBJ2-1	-	TGTGCCAGCAGCTTAGTCGCCGGGGACTTTTACAATGAGCAGTTCTTC	CASSLVAGDFYNEQFF
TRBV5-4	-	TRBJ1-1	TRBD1	TGTGCCAGCAGCACGACAGGGGGGTTGAACACTGAAGCTTTCTTT	CASSTTGGLNTEAFF
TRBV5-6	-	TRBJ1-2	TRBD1	TGTGCCAGCATACTGAACAGGGGGCGCGACTATGGCTACACCTTC	CASILNRGRDYGYTF
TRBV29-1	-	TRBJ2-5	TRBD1	TGCAGCGTCCTCACCTCCGGGACAGCCCGGGAGACCCAGTACTTC	CSVLTSGTARETQYF
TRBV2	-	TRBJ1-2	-	TGTGCCAGCCAACGGGACGGATTTATTAACTATGGCTACACCTTC	CASQRDGFINYGYTF
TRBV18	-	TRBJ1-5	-	TGTGCCAGCTCACCTCGACAGGGCAATCAGCCCCAGCATTTT	CASSPRQGNQPQHF
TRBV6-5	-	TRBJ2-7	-	TGTGCCAGCAGTTATGGGCCGGGCCGTCCCTACGAGCAGTACTTC	CASSYGPGRPYEQYF
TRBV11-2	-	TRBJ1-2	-	TGTGCCAGCAGCTCTGGTTATGGCTACACCTTC	CASSSGYGYTF
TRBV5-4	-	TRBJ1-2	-	TGTGCCAGCAGCTTTGGCTATGGCTACACCTTC	CASSFGYGYTF
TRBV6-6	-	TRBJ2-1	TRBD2	TGTGCCAGCAGTCATACTAGCGGGAGCGGCGATGAGCAGTTCTTC	CASSHTSGSGDEQFF
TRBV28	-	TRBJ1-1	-	TGTGCCAGCAGTTTATTCGGAGGTAACACTGAAGCTTTCTTT	CASSLFGGNTEAFF
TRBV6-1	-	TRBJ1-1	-	TGTGCCAGCAGCTACACAGGGAACACTGAAGCTTTCTTT	CASSYTGNTEAFF
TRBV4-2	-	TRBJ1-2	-	TGTGCCAGCAGCCAAGGAGCAGGTGTTGACGGCTACACCTTC	CASSQGAGVDGYTF
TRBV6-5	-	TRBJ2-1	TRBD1	TGTGCCAGCAGACTCGGACAGGGGCCCTACAATGAGCAGTTCTTC	CASRLGQGPYNEQFF
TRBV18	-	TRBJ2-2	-	TGTGCCAGCTCGCCGGGGGCTCGCACCGGGGAGCTGTTTTTT	CASSPGARTGELFF
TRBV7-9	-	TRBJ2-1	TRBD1	TGTGCCAGCAGCTCGACAGGGGTCAATGAGCAGTTCTTC	CASSSTGVNEQFF
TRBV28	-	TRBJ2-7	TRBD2	TGTGCCAGCAGTTTCGGGGCTAGCGGGAGCTACGAGCAGTACTTC	CASSFGASGSYEQYF
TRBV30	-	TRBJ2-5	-	TGTGCCTGGAGTCCTGATAGATGGGAGACCCAGTACTTC	CAWSPDRWETQYF
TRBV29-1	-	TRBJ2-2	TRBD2	TGCAGCGTTCTTGGCCGTCTTAGCGGGAGTGCGAACACCGGGGAGCTGTTTTTT	CSVLGRLSGSANTGELFF
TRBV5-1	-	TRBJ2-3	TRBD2	TGCGCCAGCAGCTTACCCGGGACTAGCGGGAAGCAGTATTTT	CASSLPGTSGKQYF
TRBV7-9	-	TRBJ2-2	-	TGTGCCAGCAGCTTATCCCCGGGAGAAGGCACCGGGGAGCTGTTTTTT	CASSLSPGEGTGELFF
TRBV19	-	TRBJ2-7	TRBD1	TGTGCCAGTAGTAGGTCGACGACAGGGGGTAGTTCCTACGAGCAGTACTTC	CASSRSTTGGSSYEQYF
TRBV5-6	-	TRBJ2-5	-	TGTGCCAGCAGTCAAGGACAGAAAAAGACCCAGTACTTC	CASSQGQKKTQYF
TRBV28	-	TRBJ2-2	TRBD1	TGTGCCAGCCTTGACAGGGGTAACACCGGGGAGCTGTTTTTT	CASLDRGNTGELFF
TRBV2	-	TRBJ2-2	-	TGTGCCGCGGGCGGGGATAACACCGGGGAGCTGTTTTTT	CAAGGDNTGELFF
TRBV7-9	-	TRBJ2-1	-	TGTGCCAGCAGCCCCGCGGCTGAGCAGTTCTTC	CASSPAAEQFF
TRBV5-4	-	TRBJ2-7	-	TGTGCCAGCAGTTCGCAAACTACAGCCTCCTACGAGCAGTACTTC	CASSSQTTASYEQYF
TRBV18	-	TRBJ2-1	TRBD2	TGTGCCAGCTCACCACGGACTAGCGAGAGTGAGCAGTTCTTC	CASSPRTSESEQFF
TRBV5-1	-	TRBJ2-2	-	TGCGCCAGCAGCGCACTAGGGGGCACCGGGGAGCTGTTTTTT	CASSALGGTGELFF
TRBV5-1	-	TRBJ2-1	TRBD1	TGCGCCAGCAGCTTGGGACAGGGGACCTACAATGAGCAGTTCTTC	CASSLGQGTYNEQFF
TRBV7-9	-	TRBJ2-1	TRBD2	TGTGCCAGCAGCTTAGCTAGCGGGGGCTACAATGAGCAGTTCTTC	CASSLASGGYNEQFF
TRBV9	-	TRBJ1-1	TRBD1	TGTGCCAGCAGCCCCCTGGGACAGGTTAATCCTGAAGCTTTCTTT	CASSPLGQVNPEAFF
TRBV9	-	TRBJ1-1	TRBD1	TGTGCCAGCAGTCGGGACAGCTTGAACACTGAAGCTTTCTTT	CASSRDSLNTEAFF
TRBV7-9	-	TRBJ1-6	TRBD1	TGTGCCAGCAGCCCGCACAGGGGAAGTCGGGATAATTCACCCCTCCACTTT	CASSPHRGSRDNSPLHF
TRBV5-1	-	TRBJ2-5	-	TGCGCCAGCAGCTTGCAGGGTTCGGAGACCCAGTACTTC	CASSLQGSETQYF
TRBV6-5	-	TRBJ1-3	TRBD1	TGTGCCAGCAGTCCTGGACAGGGGGCAGACACCATATATTTT	CASSPGQGADTIYF
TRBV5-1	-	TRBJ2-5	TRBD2	TGCGCCAGCAGGGCTAGCGGGAACACCCAAGAGACCCAGTACTTC	CASRASGNTQETQYF
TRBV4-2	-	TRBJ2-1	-	TGTGCCAGCAGCCAACTCGGGCTAGCGCTTAGCTCCTACAATGAGCAGTTCTTC	CASSQLGLALSSYNEQFF
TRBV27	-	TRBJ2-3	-	TGTGCCAGCAGTTTGAGTAGAGATACGCAGTATTTT	CASSLSRDTQYF
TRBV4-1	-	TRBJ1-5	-	TGCGCCAGCAGCCAAGATCTTTGGGACAAGGATAGCAATCAGCCCCAGCATTTT	CASSQDLWDKDSNQPQHF
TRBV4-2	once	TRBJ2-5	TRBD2	TGTGCCAGCAGCCAAGATGTGGCGGGAGGGCCCAGTGTGGAGACCCAGTACTTC	CASSQDVAGGPSVETQYF
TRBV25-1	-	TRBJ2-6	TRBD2	TGTGCCAGCAGTTCTGGGGAGGGGAGCTCTGGGGCCAACGTCCTGACTTTC	CASSSGEGSSGANVLTF
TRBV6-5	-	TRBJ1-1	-	TGTGCCAGCAGCACAGGGTCTTTGGGCACTGAAGCTTTCTTT	CASSTGSLGTEAFF
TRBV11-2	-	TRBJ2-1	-	TGTGCCAGCAGCTTACGGGACTCCTGGGCGAGCGCTGAGCAGTTCTTC	CASSLRDSWASAEQFF
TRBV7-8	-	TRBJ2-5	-	TGTGCCAGCAGCCGCAGGTTTAAACAGCCACAAGAGACCCAGTACTTC	CASSRRFKQPQETQYF
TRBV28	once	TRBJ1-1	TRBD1	TGTGCCATCATCCCCTCGGCAGGGGGCAACACTGAAGCTTTCTTT	CAIIPSAGGNTEAFF
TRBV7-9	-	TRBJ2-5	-	TGTGCCAGCAGCCGATACGAGGCAGTCCAAGAGACCCAGTACTTC	CASSRYEAVQETQYF
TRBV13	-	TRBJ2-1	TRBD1	TGTGCCAGCAGCAACCCGACAGGGACCCCCTACAATGAGCAGTTCTTC	CASSNPTGTPYNEQFF
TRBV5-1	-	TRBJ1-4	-	TGCGCCAGCAGCTTGGGGGACGAAAAACTGTTTTTT	CASSLGDEKLFF
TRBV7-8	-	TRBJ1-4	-	TGTGCCAGCAGCTTAGTACTAGGCCCGCGGGTTGGAAAACTGTTTTTT	CASSLVLGPRVGKLFF
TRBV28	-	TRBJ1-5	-	TGTGCCAGCAGTTCAAGAAGGGTAGGAAATCAGCCCCAGCATTTT	CASSSRRVGNQPQHF
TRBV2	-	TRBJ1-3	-	TGTGCCAGCAGATCGGGAGGAGGAAACACCATATATTTT	CASRSGGGNTIYF
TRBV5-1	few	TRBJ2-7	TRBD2	TGCGCCAGCAGCTCGACTGGACTAGCGGGAGAATACGAGCAGTACTTC	CASSSTGLAGEYEQYF